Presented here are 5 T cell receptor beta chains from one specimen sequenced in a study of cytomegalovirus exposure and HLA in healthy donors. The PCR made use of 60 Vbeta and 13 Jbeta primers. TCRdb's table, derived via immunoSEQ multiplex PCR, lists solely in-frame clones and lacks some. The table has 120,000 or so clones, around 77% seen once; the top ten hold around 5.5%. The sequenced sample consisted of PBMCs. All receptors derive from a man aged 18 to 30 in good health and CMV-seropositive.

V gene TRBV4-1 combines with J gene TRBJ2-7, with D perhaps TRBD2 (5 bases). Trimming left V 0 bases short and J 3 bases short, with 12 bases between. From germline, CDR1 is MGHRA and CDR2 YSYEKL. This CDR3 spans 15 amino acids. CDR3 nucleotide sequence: TGCGCCAGCAGCCAAGAACCGGGATTCGGCTACGAGCAGTACTTC. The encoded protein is CASSQEPGFGYEQYF.

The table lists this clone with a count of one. CDR3 loop: CASSSRQRVNTEAFF. The CDR3 DNA reads as TGTGCCAGCAGTTCGCGACAGCGTGTGAACACTGAAGCTTTCTTT. This chain joins TRBV6-5 and TRBJ1-1, with a possible D match to TRBD1 (5 bases). Germline CDR1 is MNHEY and CDR2 is SVGAGI. The germline V and J ends were trimmed by 4 bases and 0 bases, with 12 bases remaining between them. The CDR3 totals 15 residues.

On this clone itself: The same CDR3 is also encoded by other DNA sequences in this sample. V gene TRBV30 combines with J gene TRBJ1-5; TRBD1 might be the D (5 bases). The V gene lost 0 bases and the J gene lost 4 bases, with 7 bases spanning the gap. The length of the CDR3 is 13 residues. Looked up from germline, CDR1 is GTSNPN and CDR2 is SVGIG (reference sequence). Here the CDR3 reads CAWSVDSNQPQHF. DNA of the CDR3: TGTGCCTGGAGTGTAGACAGTAATCAGCCCCAGCATTTT.

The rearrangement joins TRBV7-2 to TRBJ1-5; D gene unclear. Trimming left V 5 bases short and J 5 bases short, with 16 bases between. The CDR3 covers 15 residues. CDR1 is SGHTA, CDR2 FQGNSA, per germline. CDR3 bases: TGTGCCAGCAGCCCCCCTCCGGGAGAAGATCAGCCCCAGCATTTT. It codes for CASSPPPGEDQPQHF.

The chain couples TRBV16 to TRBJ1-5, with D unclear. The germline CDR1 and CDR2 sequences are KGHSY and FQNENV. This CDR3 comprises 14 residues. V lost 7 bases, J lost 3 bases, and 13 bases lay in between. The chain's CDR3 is CASTPQRANQPQHF. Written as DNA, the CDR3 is TGTGCCAGCACCCCCCAGCGGGCCAATCAGCCCCAGCATTTT. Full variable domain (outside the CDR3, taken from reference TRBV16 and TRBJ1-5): GEEVAQTPKHLVRGEGQKAKLYCAPIKGHSYVFWYQQVLKNEFKFLISFQNENVFDETGMPKERFSAKCLPNSPCSLEIQATKLEDSAVYFCASTPQRANQPQHFGDGTRLSIL.